This is a list of T cell receptor beta chains from one sample in a study of blood T cell repertoires in COVID-19. Profiled with immunoSEQ multiplex PCR; TCRdb holds only in-frame clones, not every one. Here the sample spans 50,000 to 75,000 clones, 70% to 85% being singletons. The sample was peripheral blood. These receptors all come from a woman of 80 years or more with active or convalescent COVID-19. Both conserved end residues are part of each CDR3. Fields, in order: clone size, J gene, D gene, V gene, CDR3 protein, CDR3 DNA. The D gene is left open where the match is weak. Some rows have no size entry. The others give once, few or many, or a class for an expanded clone.

>NA|TRBJ1-2|TRBD1|TRBV12-5
CASGLVLGQGYKGYTF
TGTGCTAGTGGTTTGGTCCTCGGACAGGGGTATAAGGGCTACACCTTC
>NA|TRBJ2-7|NA|TRBV10-2
CASSETNFPCEQYF
TGCGCCAGCAGTGAGACGAACTTTCCTTGCGAGCAGTACTTC
>NA|TRBJ2-3|TRBD1|TRBV7-3
CASSFNGDSYTDTQYF
TGTGCCAGCAGTTTTAACGGGGACAGCTACACAGATACGCAGTATTTT
>NA|TRBJ1-1|NA|TRBV2
CASSLQGMNTEAFF
TGTGCCAGCAGTTTACAGGGAATGAACACTGAAGCTTTCTTT
>NA|TRBJ2-2|NA|TRBV9
CASSVYSAGELFF
TGTGCCAGCAGCGTTTATAGCGCCGGGGAGCTGTTTTTT
>few|TRBJ1-4|TRBD1|TRBV6-1
CASSEKGGDEKLFF
TGTGCCAGCAGTGAAAAAGGGGGCGATGAAAAACTGTTTTTT
>NA|TRBJ1-1|TRBD1|TRBV5-1
CASSLQGPSTEAFF
TGCGCCAGCAGCTTACAGGGGCCGAGCACTGAAGCTTTCTTT
>NA|TRBJ1-4|TRBD1|TRBV18
CASSPGTGANEKLFF
TGTGCCAGCTCACCTGGGACAGGGGCGAATGAAAAACTGTTTTTT
>NA|TRBJ1-3|TRBD1|TRBV5-1
CASSLTGAHNRDTIYF
TGCGCCAGCAGCCTGACAGGGGCCCATAATAGAGACACCATATATTTT
>NA|TRBJ1-1|NA|TRBV14
CASKGHANTEAFF
TGTGCCAGTAAGGGGCACGCGAACACTGAAGCTTTCTTT
>NA|TRBJ2-3|TRBD2|TRBV27
CASSFYTGTSGGTDTQYF
TGTGCCAGCAGTTTCTACACCGGGACTAGCGGGGGCACAGATACGCAGTATTTT
>NA|TRBJ1-1|NA|TRBV13
CASSLVALNTEAFF
TGTGCCAGCAGCTTAGTGGCACTGAACACTGAAGCTTTCTTT
>NA|TRBJ2-7|NA|TRBV7-6
CASSSGPSYEQYF
TGTGCCAGCAGCTCCGGTCCTTCCTACGAGCAGTACTTC
>NA|TRBJ2-1|TRBD2|TRBV11-2
CASSLTSGYNEQFF
TGTGCCAGCAGCCTGACTAGCGGCTACAATGAGCAGTTCTTC
>NA|TRBJ1-3|TRBD1|TRBV19
CASRTGWSSGNTIYF
TGTGCCAGTCGGACAGGGTGGTCCTCTGGAAACACCATATATTTT
>NA|TRBJ1-2|NA|TRBV29-1
CSAGESLEGYTF
TGCAGCGCCGGGGAGTCGCTCGAAGGCTACACCTTC
>NA|TRBJ2-7|NA|TRBV28
CASRWGAYEQYF
TGTGCCAGCAGATGGGGGGCCTACGAGCAGTACTTC
>NA|TRBJ1-4|NA|TRBV11-2
CASSLDHQVSGEKLFF
TGTGCCAGCAGCTTAGATCACCAGGTCTCCGGTGAAAAACTGTTTTTT
>NA|TRBJ2-3|TRBD2|TRBV18
CASSPPASGGSDTQYF
TGTGCCAGCTCACCACCAGCTAGCGGGGGGTCAGATACGCAGTATTTT
>once|TRBJ2-5|TRBD1|TRBV23-1
CASSQSQGDGYQETQYF
TGCGCCAGCAGTCAATCCCAGGGGGACGGGTACCAAGAGACCCAGTACTTC
>NA|TRBJ1-1|NA|TRBV7-2
CASSIRGRDTEAFF
TGTGCCAGCAGTATTCGCGGCCGTGACACTGAAGCTTTCTTT
>NA|TRBJ2-1|NA|TRBV5-6
CASSFGFGGNPRFF
TGTGCCAGCAGCTTCGGCTTCGGGGGTAACCCGCGGTTCTTC
>once|TRBJ1-1|NA|TRBV30
CAWLQELEAFF
TGTGCCTGGTTACAGGAACTTGAAGCTTTCTTT
>NA|TRBJ2-1|NA|TRBV5-1
CASSQGLYPYNEQFF
TGCGCCAGCAGCCAGGGCCTCTACCCCTACAATGAGCAGTTCTTC
>NA|TRBJ1-1|NA|TRBV3-1/TRBV3-2
CASSQGAVSPFF
TGTGCCAGCAGCCAAGGGGCTGTGAGTCCTTTCTTT
>NA|TRBJ2-5|NA|TRBV6-5
CASTSAGAKVETQYF
TGTGCCAGCACCTCGGCAGGGGCCAAAGTGGAGACCCAGTACTTC
>NA|TRBJ1-2|TRBD1|TRBV25-1
CASRFTGGAGGYTF
TGTGCCAGCAGGTTTACAGGGGGCGCGGGGGGCTACACCTTC
>NA|TRBJ1-5|TRBD1|TRBV7-2
CASSLTGGNSNQPQHF
TGTGCCAGCAGCTTGACAGGGGGTAATAGCAATCAGCCCCAGCATTTT
>NA|TRBJ2-3|NA|TRBV3-1/TRBV3-2
CASSSNPLGGDTQYF
TGTGCCAGCAGCTCCAACCCACTGGGGGGAGATACGCAGTATTTT
>NA|TRBJ2-5|TRBD1|TRBV7-3
CASSEGQGMGETQYF
TGTGCCAGCAGCGAGGGACAGGGGATGGGAGAGACCCAGTACTTC
>few|TRBJ2-3|NA|TRBV12-2
CASRLRTPGHSTDTQYF
TGTGCAAGTCGCTTGAGGACCCCGGGACACAGCACAGATACGCAGTATTTT
>NA|TRBJ2-7|TRBD1|TRBV2
CASNRQGSSYEQYF
TGTGCCAGCAACCGACAGGGGAGCTCCTACGAGCAGTACTTC
>NA|TRBJ2-1|TRBD2|TRBV5-1
CASNARGGRGNEQFF
TGCGCCAGCAACGCACGGGGGGGCCGAGGCAATGAGCAGTTCTTC
>NA|TRBJ1-5|NA|TRBV2
CATNENFNQPQHF
TGTGCCACTAATGAAAACTTCAATCAGCCCCAGCATTTT
>NA|TRBJ2-7|TRBD1|TRBV9
CASSVSSGTDYEQYF
TGTGCCAGCAGCGTCTCCTCCGGGACAGACTACGAGCAGTACTTC
>once|TRBJ1-2|NA|TRBV4-2
CASSQVGEHGYTF
TGTGCCAGCAGCCAAGTCGGGGAGCACGGCTACACCTTC
>once|TRBJ1-2|TRBD1|TRBV9
CASRLDGTANYGYTF
TGTGCCAGCAGGCTAGACGGGACAGCTAACTATGGCTACACCTTC
>few|TRBJ1-1|TRBD1|TRBV19
CASSVTGVTEAFF
TGTGCCAGTAGTGTGACAGGGGTCACTGAAGCTTTCTTT
>NA|TRBJ2-3|TRBD2|TRBV19
CASSIFASGSDTQYF
TGTGCCAGTAGTATATTCGCTAGCGGTTCAGATACGCAGTATTTT